This TCR beta chain was captured in a study of T cell repertoires in cytomegalovirus infection. Germline lookup yields CDR1 SEHNR and CDR2 FQNEAQ (reference sequence). The V gene lost 1 base and the J gene lost 1 base, with 10 bases spanning the gap. This CDR3 has 15 residues. With regard to this clonotype: What it binds is unknown.

Using its own MiXCR run on the reads, TCRdb lists one record per CDR3 protein. The data hold around 900,000 distinct CDR3 sequences, with approximately 30% observed a single time. The source of this sequence is a human donor in good health (CMV status not recorded). Some clones in this sample may be carry-over from other donors' samples. V gene TRBV7-9 combines with J gene TRBJ1-1; D gene unclear. The sequencing here drew on cultured CD8+ T cells from PBMCs, taken from culture after CMV antigen stimulation. In DNA form, the CDR3 reads TGTGCCAGCAGCTTAGTATCCAGCAAGAACACTGAAGCTTTCTTT. Translating it yields CASSLVSSKNTEAFF. The complete variable domain, with remaining parts taken from reference TRBV7-9 and TRBJ1-1, reads DTGVSQNPRHKITKRGQNVTFRCDPISEHNRLYWYRQTLGQGPEFLTYFQNEAQLEKSRLLSDRFSAERPKGSFSTLEIQRTEQGDSAMYLCASSLVSSKNTEAFFGQGTRLTVV.